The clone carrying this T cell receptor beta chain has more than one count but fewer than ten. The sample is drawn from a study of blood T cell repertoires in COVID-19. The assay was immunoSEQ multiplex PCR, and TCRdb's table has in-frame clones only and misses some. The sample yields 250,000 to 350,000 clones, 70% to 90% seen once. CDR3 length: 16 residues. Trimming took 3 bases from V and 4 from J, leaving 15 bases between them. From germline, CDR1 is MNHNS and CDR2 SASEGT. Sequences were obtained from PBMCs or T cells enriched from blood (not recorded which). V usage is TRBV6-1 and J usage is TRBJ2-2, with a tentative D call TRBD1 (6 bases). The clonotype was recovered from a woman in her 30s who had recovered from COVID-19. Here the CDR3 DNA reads TGTGCCAGCAGTGACTACATCGGACAGTCCACCGGGGAGCTGTTTTTT. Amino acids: CASSDYIGQSTGELFF.